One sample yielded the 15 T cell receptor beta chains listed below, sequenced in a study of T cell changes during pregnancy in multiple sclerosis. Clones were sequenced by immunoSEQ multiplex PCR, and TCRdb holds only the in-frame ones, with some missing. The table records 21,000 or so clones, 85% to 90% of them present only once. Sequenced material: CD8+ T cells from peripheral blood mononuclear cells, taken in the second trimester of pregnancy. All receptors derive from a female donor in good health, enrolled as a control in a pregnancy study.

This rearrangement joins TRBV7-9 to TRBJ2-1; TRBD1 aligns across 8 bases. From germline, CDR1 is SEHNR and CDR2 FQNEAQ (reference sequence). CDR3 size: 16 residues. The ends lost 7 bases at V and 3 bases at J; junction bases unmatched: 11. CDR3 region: CASMPSGGMSYNEQFF. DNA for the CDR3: TGTGCCAGCATGCCTTCAGGGGGCATGAGCTACAATGAGCAGTTCTTC.

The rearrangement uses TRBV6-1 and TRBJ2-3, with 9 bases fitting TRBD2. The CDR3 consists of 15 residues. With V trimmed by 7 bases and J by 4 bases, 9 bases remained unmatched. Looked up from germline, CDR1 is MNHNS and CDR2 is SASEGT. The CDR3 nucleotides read TGTGCCAGCATAAAAGATAGCGGGAGCGCAGATACGCAGTATTTT. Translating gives CASIKDSGSADTQYF.

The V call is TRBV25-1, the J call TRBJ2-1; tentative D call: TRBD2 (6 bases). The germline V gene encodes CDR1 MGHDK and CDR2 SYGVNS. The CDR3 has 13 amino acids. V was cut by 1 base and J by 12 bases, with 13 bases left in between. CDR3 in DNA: TGTGCCAGCAGTGAATTAGGGCTAGCGCGGCAGTTCTTC. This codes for CASSELGLARQFF.

The CDR3, as DNA: TGTGCCAGCAGAGCCGGGACAGGCCTCTACGAGCAGTACTTC. Translating gives CASRAGTGLYEQYF. The chain is built from TRBV28 and TRBJ2-7; 8 bases map to TRBD1. In germline, CDR1 is MDHEN, CDR2 SYDVKM. The V segment lost 6 bases and the J segment 3 bases; nucleotides outside the gene matches: 7. The CDR3 runs 14 residues.

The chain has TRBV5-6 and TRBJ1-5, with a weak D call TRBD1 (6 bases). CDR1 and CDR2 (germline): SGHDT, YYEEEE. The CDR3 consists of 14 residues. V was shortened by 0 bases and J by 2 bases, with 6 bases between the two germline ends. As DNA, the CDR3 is TGTGCCAGCAGCTTGGCAGGGGGCAATCAGCCCCAGCATTTT. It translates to CASSLAGGNQPQHF.

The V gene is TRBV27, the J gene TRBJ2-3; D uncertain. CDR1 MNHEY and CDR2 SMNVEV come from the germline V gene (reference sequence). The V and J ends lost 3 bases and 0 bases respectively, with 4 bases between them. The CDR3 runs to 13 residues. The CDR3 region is CASSFGSTDTQYF. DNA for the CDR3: TGTGCCAGCAGTTTCGGTAGCACAGATACGCAGTATTTT.

The CDR3 bases are TGTGCCAGCAGTGAAGCCGGGGACAGGGGGTACTATGGCTACACCTTC. It codes for CASSEAGDRGYYGYTF. The chain combines TRBV6-1 with TRBJ1-2; 11 bases align to TRBD1. The CDR3 extends over 16 amino acids. V dropped 0 bases and J dropped 3; count of bases not matched to a gene: 3. Per the germline V gene, CDR1 is MNHNS and CDR2 is SASEGT.

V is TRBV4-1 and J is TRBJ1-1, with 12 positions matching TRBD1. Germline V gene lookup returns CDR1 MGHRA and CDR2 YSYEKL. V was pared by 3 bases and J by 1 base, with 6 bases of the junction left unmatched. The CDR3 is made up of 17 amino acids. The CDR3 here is CASSHPGQGAGNTEAFF. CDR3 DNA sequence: TGCGCCAGCAGCCACCCGGGACAGGGGGCGGGGAACACTGAAGCTTTCTTT.

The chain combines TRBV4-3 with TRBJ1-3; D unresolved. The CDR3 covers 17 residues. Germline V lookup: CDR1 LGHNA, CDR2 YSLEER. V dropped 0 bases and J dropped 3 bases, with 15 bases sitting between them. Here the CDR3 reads CASSQDPPPGNGNTIYF. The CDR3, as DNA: TGCGCCAGCAGCCAAGACCCGCCGCCGGGGAATGGAAACACCATATATTTT.

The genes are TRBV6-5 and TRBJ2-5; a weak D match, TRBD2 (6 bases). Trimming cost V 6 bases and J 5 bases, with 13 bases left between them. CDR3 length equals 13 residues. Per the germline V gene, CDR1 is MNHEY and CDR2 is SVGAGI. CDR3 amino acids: CASRAGFRETQYF. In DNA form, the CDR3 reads TGTGCCAGCAGGGCGGGGTTTAGGGAGACCCAGTACTTC.

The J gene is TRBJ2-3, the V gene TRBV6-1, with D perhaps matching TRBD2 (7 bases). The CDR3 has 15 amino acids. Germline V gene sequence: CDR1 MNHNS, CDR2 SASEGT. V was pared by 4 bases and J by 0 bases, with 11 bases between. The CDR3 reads CASSVEGGSTDTQYF. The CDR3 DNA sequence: TGTGCCAGCAGTGTGGAGGGGGGGAGCACAGATACGCAGTATTTT.

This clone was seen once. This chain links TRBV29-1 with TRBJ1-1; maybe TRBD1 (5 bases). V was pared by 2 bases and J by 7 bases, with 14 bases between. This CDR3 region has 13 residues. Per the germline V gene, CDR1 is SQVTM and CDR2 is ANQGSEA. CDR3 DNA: TGCAGCGTTGAACTCCTCCAGGGTTTTGAAGCTTTCTTT. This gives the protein CSVELLQGFEAFF. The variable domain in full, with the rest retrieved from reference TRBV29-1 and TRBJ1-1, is SAVISQKPSRDICQRGTSLTIQCQVDSQVTMMFWYRQQPGQSLTLIATANQGSEATYESGFVIDKFPISRPNLTFSTLTVSNMSPEDSSIYLCSVELLQGFEAFFGQGTRLTVV.

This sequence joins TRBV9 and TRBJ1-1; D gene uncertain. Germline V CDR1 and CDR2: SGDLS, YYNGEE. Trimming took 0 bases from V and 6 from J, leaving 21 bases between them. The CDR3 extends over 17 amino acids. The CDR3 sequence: CASSVGVASEGDSEAFF. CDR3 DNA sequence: TGTGCCAGCAGCGTAGGGGTTGCGAGCGAGGGAGACTCTGAAGCTTTCTTT.

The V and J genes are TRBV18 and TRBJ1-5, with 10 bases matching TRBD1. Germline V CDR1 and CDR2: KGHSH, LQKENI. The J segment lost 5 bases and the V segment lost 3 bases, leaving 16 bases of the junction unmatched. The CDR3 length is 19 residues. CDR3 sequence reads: CASSPRRGQGEVLDQPQHF. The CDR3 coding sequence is TGTGCCAGCTCACCGCGCAGAGGACAGGGGGAAGTTCTGGATCAGCCCCAGCATTTT.

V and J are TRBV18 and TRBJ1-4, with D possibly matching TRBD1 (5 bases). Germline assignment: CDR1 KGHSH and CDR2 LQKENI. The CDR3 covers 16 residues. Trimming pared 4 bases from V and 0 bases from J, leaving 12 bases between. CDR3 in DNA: TGTGCCAGCTCACGACAGTCCCTTGCAACTAATGAAAAACTGTTTTTT. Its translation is CASSRQSLATNEKLFF. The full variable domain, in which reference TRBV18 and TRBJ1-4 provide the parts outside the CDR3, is NAGVMQNPRHLVRRRGQEARLRCSPMKGHSHVYWYRQLPEEGLKFMVYLQKENIIDESGMPKERFSAEFPKEGPSILRIQQVVRGDSAAYFCASSRQSLATNEKLFFGSGTQLSVL.